This T cell receptor (beta chain) is drawn from a study of cytomegalovirus exposure and HLA in healthy donors. Study outcomes and limitations: A cluster of highly shared sequence variants was likely a sequencing artifact. Associated with HLA alleles at 0.05 false discovery rate in a later analysis were some 18,000 TCR beta sequences.

In regard to this clone: The antigen remains undetermined.

V lost 3 bases, J lost 1 base, and 10 bases lay in between. This CDR3 region has 14 residues. The V gene's germline CDR1 is SGHNT and CDR2 YYREEE (reference sequence). Nominal health characterized the donors when sampled, though unrecorded immune exposures were likely. PCR employed 60 Vbeta and 13 Jbeta primers. The repertoire was sequenced with immunoSEQ multiplex PCR; TCRdb's copy has only in-frame clones and lacks some. The table lists about 200,000 clones. The clonotype originates from a girl aged 2 to 10 in good health and CMV-seropositive. The specimen was PBMCs. The chain carries TRBV5-4 and TRBJ2-5, with D perhaps TRBD1 (5 bases). The CDR3 here is CASSSRQRQETQYF. CDR3 coding DNA: TGTGCCAGCAGCTCAAGACAGCGCCAAGAGACCCAGTACTTC. Complete variable domain (other parts from reference TRBV5-4 and TRBJ2-5): ETGVTQSPTHLIKTRGQQVTLRCSSQSGHNTVSWYQQALGQGPQFIFQYYREEENGRGNFPPRFSGLQFPNYSSELNVNALELDDSALYLCASSSRQRQETQYFGPGTRLLVL.